Listed here is a single TCR beta chain. This record belongs to a study of blood T cell repertoires in COVID-19. Study in general: From the United States, Italy and Spain came samples of acute and convalescent COVID-19. PBMCs, B-cell-depleted T cells, or T cells provided the cDNA or gDNA that made up the material.

Per the study methods: Quantification of nucleated cells was approximated via reference gene primer amplification. Generated by immunoSEQ multiplex PCR, the TCRdb table keeps only in-frame clones and is missing some. V, J and clone size derive from that table, while D and trimming were established from the DNA sequence. The sample consists of roughly 71,000 clones, around 90% of them appearing once. Looked up from germline, CDR1 is MNHEY and CDR2 is SMNVEV (reference sequence). This CDR3 comprises 16 residues. Losses at the gene ends were 5 bases for V and 5 bases for J; bases not matched to a gene: 9.

This TCR was recovered from a man aged 50-60 years with acute or convalescent COVID-19. J is TRBJ2-5 and V is TRBV27; 12 bases align to TRBD2. Sequencing was done on a sample of peripheral blood. CDR3 region: CASSPPRLAGVETQYF. CDR3 bases: TGTGCCAGCAGTCCGCCCCGACTAGCGGGGGTGGAGACCCAGTACTTC.